This T cell receptor (beta chain) came from a study of spatial heterogeneity in lung cancer. The study's findings and limits: Relative to follow-up, resection was when ubiquitous expanded tumor TCRs appeared more in blood.

Documented time point: sample taken at primary tumor resection. From tumor, nontumor lung or frozen PBMC, whole RNA was taken unsorted for sequencing. Each TCR cDNA molecule carried a unique molecular identifier. TCRdb re-analysed the 5' RACE reads in MiXCR, keeping a single row per CDR3 protein. The sample has about 38,000 distinct CDR3 sequences, 6.5% to 8.5% seen once. The CDR3 has 15 residues. V was pared by 5 bases and J by 2 bases, with 13 bases between. The germline V gene encodes CDR1 SGHTA and CDR2 FQGTGA. Details on this clonotype: Its antigen is not known.

The receptor comes from a male donor with early-stage non-small cell lung cancer. This material consisted of PBMCs, taken at surgery. The chain recombines TRBV7-3 with TRBJ2-1, with D possibly TRBD2 on 5 matching bases. CDR3 bases: TGTGCCAGCAGCCTTCTTGTCGGGACCTACAATGAGCAGTTCTTC. Amino acids: CASSLLVGTYNEQFF.